Given below is one TCR beta chain in context. V was pared by 5 bases and J by 2 bases, with 6 bases of the junction left unmatched. Germline lookup yields CDR1 SGHRS and CDR2 YFSETQ. The CDR3 loop spans 16 amino acids. Repertoires were generated with immunoSEQ multiplex PCR, while TCRdb's copy carries only in-frame clones and drops some. Here the sample spans about 150,000 clones, roughly nine tenths being singletons. This sample is part of a study of T cell responses to AZD1222 COVID-19 vaccine. This chain joins TRBV5-1 and TRBJ2-1; TRBD2 agrees at 11 bases. The clonotype originates from an adult in good health. The sequencing used peripheral blood, collected on day 0 of AZD1222 vaccination. The CDR3: CASSFGLAGAYNEQFF. The CDR3 coding sequence is TGCGCCAGCAGTTTCGGACTAGCGGGCGCCTACAATGAGCAGTTCTTC.